This T cell receptor beta chain was documented in a study of glioma-infiltrating T cells after dendritic cell vaccination. TCRdb's table, derived via immunoSEQ multiplex PCR, lists solely in-frame clones and lacks some. The sample shows some 24,000 clones, around 92% of them seen only once. With V trimmed by 1 base and J by 0 bases, 0 bases remained unmatched. The germline V gene encodes CDR1 SEHNR and CDR2 FQNEAQ (reference sequence). This CDR3 has 14 amino acids. Described time point: after dendritic cell vaccination, including at tumor progression/relapse. Sequencing was performed on blood, taken after dendritic cell vaccination. The chain combines TRBV7-9 with TRBJ2-7; 7 bases align to TRBD2. The source is a human donor with glioblastoma. CDR3 sequence (DNA): TGTGCCAGCAGCTTAGGCGGGGGCTCCTACGAGCAGTACTTC. This translates into CASSLGGGSYEQYF.